The rows below give T cell receptor beta chains drawn from one sample of a study of shared clonotypes between healthy human individuals. Assay used: immunoSEQ multiplex PCR; TCRdb lists only in-frame clones, some missing. The sample has almost 700,000 clones, under 95% seen once; the top ten hold approximately 24%. Sequencing was performed on naive CD8+ T cells sorted from blood. The receptors were gathered from a man under 40 in good health. Each CDR3 is given with its conserved first and last residue. The D gene is left open where the match is weak. Size values are once, few and many counts, or a class for expanded clones, and some rows have none.

.,TRBJ1-2,TRBV6-5,TRBD1,CASRLPGQYAYTF,TGTGCCAGCAGGCTCCCGGGACAGTATGCCTACACCTTC
.,TRBJ2-7,TRBV11-2,.,CASSLETAAEQYF,TGTGCCAGCAGCTTAGAAACAGCAGCCGAGCAGTACTTC
.,TRBJ1-5,TRBV27,.,CASSLLGGFQPQHF,TGTGCCAGCAGTTTATTGGGGGGTTTTCAGCCCCAGCATTTT
.,TRBJ2-3,TRBV20-1,.,CSAVSTDTQYF,TGCAGTGCGGTCAGCACAGATACGCAGTATTTT
.,TRBJ1-2,TRBV30,.,CAWSADAAGYYGYTF,TGTGCCTGGAGTGCCGACGCCGCCGGTTACTATGGCTACACCTTC
.,TRBJ2-1,TRBV19,.,CASSTTSTEQFF,TGTGCCAGTAGTACGACGTCCACTGAGCAGTTCTTC
.,TRBJ2-7,TRBV27,TRBD2,CASRLAGGSHEQYF,TGTGCCAGCAGATTAGCGGGAGGGAGCCACGAGCAGTACTTC
.,TRBJ1-5,TRBV4-1,.,CASSLGAWVDQPQHF,TGCGCCAGCAGCCTCGGCGCCTGGGTGGATCAGCCCCAGCATTTT
.,TRBJ2-3,TRBV9,.,CASSVVWGGKADTQYF,TGTGCCAGCAGCGTAGTCTGGGGCGGGAAAGCAGATACGCAGTATTTT
.,TRBJ1-5,TRBV5-4,.,CASSLLPASNQPQHF,TGTGCCAGCAGCTTGCTACCAGCTAGCAATCAGCCCCAGCATTTT
.,TRBJ2-3,TRBV11-2,.,CASSLVMTDTQYF,TGTGCCAGCAGCTTAGTAATGACAGATACGCAGTATTTT
.,TRBJ2-7,TRBV4-1,.,CASSQDLMERSYEQYF,TGCGCCAGCAGCCAAGATCTCATGGAAAGGTCCTACGAGCAGTACTTC
once,TRBJ1-3,TRBV5-5,.,CASSFDRRGNTIYF,TGTGCCAGCAGCTTCGACAGGAGGGGGAACACCATATATTTT
.,TRBJ2-1,TRBV5-8,.,CASSLDINYNEQFF,TGTGCCAGCAGCTTGGACATAAACTACAATGAGCAGTTCTTC
.,TRBJ1-1,TRBV7-9,.,CASSFPGAYTEAFF,TGTGCCAGCAGCTTCCCAGGGGCATACACTGAAGCTTTCTTT
once,TRBJ2-2,TRBV19,TRBD1,CASSMGPTGFIAGELFF,TGTGCCAGTAGTATGGGACCGACAGGGTTTATCGCCGGGGAGCTGTTTTTT